The clone carrying this T cell receptor (beta chain) has more than one count but fewer than ten. Its matching antigen is unknown. CDR1 and CDR2 from the germline V gene are DFQATT and SNEGSKA (reference sequence). The CDR3 length is 14 residues. The V and J ends lost 6 bases and 6 bases, in that order; junction bases with no gene match: 7. TCRdb re-derived calls from the RT-PCR reads in MiXCR, one entry per CDR3 protein. The data contain around 480,000 distinct CDR3 sequences, 16% of them singletons. This entry is derived from a study of response to subunit inactivated influenza vaccine. Study-wide findings and caveats: The study's authors posited that every seasonal influenza vaccination enlists few new T cells.

The receptor was derived from a man between 50 and 70 years old who received an inactivated influenza vaccine. The starting material was CD4+ T cells sorted from PBMCs, obtained 23 to 25 months after vaccination. This chain links TRBV20-1 with TRBJ1-6; TRBD1 aligns across 8 bases. The CDR3 loop reads CSANSDRVNSPLHF. The CDR3, as DNA: TGCAGTGCCAATTCGGACAGGGTTAATTCACCCCTCCACTTT.